The clone carrying this TCR beta chain came up a few times. Its antigen is unknown. The sample comes from a study of blood T cells in healthy people across ages. Sample-barcoded 5' priming and a J-beta primer mix drove a second PCR of roughly 7 to 11 cycles. MiXCR, run by TCRdb on the 5' RACE reads, gives a single entry per CDR3 protein. This table holds hundreds of thousands of distinct CDR3 sequences, 45% to 50% found once. Study observations and caveats: While age rose, TCR beta diversity per million T cells dropped in a roughly linear way.

Looked up from germline, CDR1 is SQVTM and CDR2 is ANQGSEA. The CDR3 covers 18 residues. V shed 4 bases and J shed 0 bases, with 23 bases lying between them. Each donor had around 9.2 milliliters of peripheral blood drawn. A minimum of 6.5 million PBMCs was isolated per sample. Sequenced material: blood. The V call is TRBV29-1, the J call TRBJ2-3, with TRBD2 as a possible D gene (6 bases). This TCR came from a woman aged 60-75 years in good health. The CDR3 DNA follows: TGCAGCGTTGTACTAGCTGAAAAACAGCATACAAGCACAGATACGCAGTATTTT. Its translation: CSVVLAEKQHTSTDTQYF.